This entry lists 26 T cell receptor beta chains sequenced from one sample in a study of shared clonotypes between healthy human individuals (dated by TCRdb to 2020 to 2022). The receptor library was made with the immunoSEQ multiplex PCR assay. In its TCRdb copy, this immuneACCESS table keeps in-frame sequences only and misses some clones. Where compared with another copy, unresolved V genes explain less than half of these, and the others have no known cause. The sample table holds about 2 million clones, of which 85% to 95% were seen once. The ten largest clones capture under 0.15% of the sample. The sample was naive CD4+ T cells sorted from blood. Per the publication, the cell subset or site label means: CD45RA+ positively selected. Every receptor here comes from a man aged 18 to 30 in good health.

The rearrangement joins TRBV29-1 to TRBJ2-7, with D possibly being TRBD1 or TRBD2 (5 bases each). Trimming took off 4 bases at V and 4 bases at J, with 14 bases between the two ends. This CDR3 is 13 amino acids long. Germline lookup yields CDR1 SQVTM and CDR2 ANQGSEA. CDR3 sequence: CSVAEGRVYEQYF. Here the CDR3 DNA reads TGCAGCGTTGCAGAGGGGCGGGTTTACGAGCAGTACTTC.

The rearrangement links TRBV11-3 to TRBJ2-7, with 13 bases that match TRBD2. V lost 5 bases and J lost 6; bases outside the gene matches: 13. This CDR3 comprises 17 residues. The V gene's germline CDR1 is SGHNT and CDR2 YENEEA. The CDR3 sequence: CASSPWTSGSPPSEQYF. In DNA form, the CDR3 reads TGTGCCAGCAGCCCGTGGACTAGCGGGAGTCCTCCGTCCGAGCAGTACTTC.

This chain joins TRBV12-5 and TRBJ1-5; D unresolved. The germline V and J ends were trimmed by 2 bases and 0 bases, with 11 bases remaining between them. This CDR3 is 16 amino acids long. Per germline, CDR1 LGHNT and CDR2 FRNRAP. CDR3 sequence reads: CASGLTGRYSNQPQHF. In DNA form, the CDR3 reads TGTGCTAGTGGTTTGACCGGACGGTATAGCAATCAGCCCCAGCATTTT.

The chain has TRBV14 and TRBJ2-7; maybe TRBD2 (6 bases). The germline V and J ends were trimmed by 0 bases and 9 bases, with 12 bases remaining between them. The V gene's germline CDR1 is SGHDN and CDR2 FVKESK. The CDR3 totals 13 residues. CDR3 sequence reads: CASSQDQGGAQYF. As DNA, the CDR3 is TGTGCCAGCAGCCAAGATCAGGGAGGCGCGCAGTACTTC. Based on the CDR3 plus reference TRBV14 and TRBJ2-7, the full variable domain is EAGVTQFPSHSVIEKGQTVTLRCDPISGHDNLYWYRRVMGKEIKFLLHFVKESKQDESGMPNNRFLAERTGGTYSTLKVQPAELEDSGVYFCASSQDQGGAQYFGPGTRLTVT.

The rearrangement joins TRBV18 to TRBJ2-6, with D possibly TRBD1 on 6 matching bases. CDR3 size: 16 residues. CDR1 and CDR2 (germline): KGHSH, LQKENI. The V gene lost 6 bases and the J gene lost 4 bases, with 16 bases spanning the gap. CDR3 sequence (DNA): TGTGCCAGCTCGCAAATTGGGGGCCCGGGGGCCAACGTCCTGACTTTC. As protein: CASSQIGGPGANVLTF.

The chain recombines TRBV10-2 with TRBJ1-3; 9 bases line up with TRBD1. V lost 6 bases and J lost 4; bases outside the gene matches: 4. This CDR3 region has 14 residues. Germline assignment: CDR1 WSHSY and CDR2 SAAADI. The CDR3 DNA sequence: TGCGCCAGCAGCGAGGGACAGGGAGGAAACACCATATATTTT. It yields the protein CASSEGQGGNTIYF.

CDR3 protein: CASSLGTGKAYEQYF. In DNA form, the CDR3 reads TGTGCCAGCAGTTTAGGGACAGGGAAGGCCTACGAGCAGTACTTC. The chain links TRBV27 to TRBJ2-7; TRBD1 agrees at 9 bases. The J segment lost 2 bases and the V segment lost 2 bases, leaving 4 bases of the junction unmatched. CDR1 and CDR2 from the germline V gene are MNHEY and SMNVEV (reference sequence). The CDR3 spans 15 residues.

The chain has TRBV11-2 and TRBJ2-3; D is ambiguous. This CDR3 spans 13 amino acids. V lost 3 bases and J 2 bases, leaving 6 bases between the germline ends. Germline CDR1 is SGHAT and CDR2 is FQNNGV. This CDR3 is CASSFVATDTQYF. The CDR3, as DNA: TGTGCCAGCAGCTTTGTGGCCACAGATACGCAGTATTTT. The full variable domain, its missing parts supplied by reference TRBV11-2 and TRBJ2-3, is EAGVAQSPRYKIIEKRQSVAFWCNPISGHATLYWYQQILGQGPKLLIQFQNNGVVDDSQLPKDRFSAERLKGVDSTLKIQPAKLEDSAVYLCASSFVATDTQYFGPGTRLTVL.

This chain links TRBV6-6 with TRBJ1-2, with D possibly being TRBD1 (6 bases). The CDR3 is 14 residues long. V lost 0 bases and J 5 bases, leaving 10 bases between the germline ends. The germline V gene has CDR1 MNHNY and CDR2 SVGAGI (reference sequence). The CDR3 reads CASSYSSGAYGYTF. For the CDR3, the DNA is TGTGCCAGCAGTTACTCTTCAGGGGCGTATGGCTACACCTTC.

The chain combines TRBV6-5 with TRBJ1-6, with D possibly matching TRBD1 (5 bases). V was cut by 5 bases and J by 5 bases, with 10 bases left in between. CDR1 and CDR2 (germline): MNHEY, SVGAGI. CDR3 length equals 14 residues. The CDR3 protein is CASSGAVDNSPLHF. In nucleotides, the CDR3 is TGTGCCAGCAGTGGGGCCGTGGATAATTCACCCCTCCACTTT.

This clone showed up just once. The V and J genes are TRBV5-6 and TRBJ2-1; TRBD2 aligns across 13 bases. CDR1 and CDR2 (germline): SGHDT, YYEEEE. The CDR3 covers 17 residues. With V trimmed by 2 bases and J by 2 bases, 4 bases remained unmatched. This CDR3 is CASSLLAGGSTYNEQFF. CDR3 DNA sequence: TGTGCCAGCAGCTTACTAGCGGGAGGGAGTACCTACAATGAGCAGTTCTTC.

The V and J genes are TRBV5-1 and TRBJ2-7; 10 bases match TRBD2. With V trimmed by 0 bases and J by 0 bases, 9 bases remained unmatched. Looked up from germline, CDR1 is SGHRS and CDR2 is YFSETQ. This CDR3 is built from 18 residues. CDR3 protein: CASSLATTSGWSSYEQYF. The CDR3 nucleotides are TGCGCCAGCAGCTTGGCCACGACTAGCGGGTGGAGCTCCTACGAGCAGTACTTC.

The rearrangement joins TRBV5-4 to TRBJ2-1, with D perhaps TRBD2 (6 bases). This CDR3 contains 16 residues. Trimming took 0 bases from V and 3 from J, leaving 13 bases between them. The germline CDR1 and CDR2 sequences are SGHNT and YYREEE (reference sequence). CDR3 residues: CASSLATGVSYNEQFF. In nucleotides, the CDR3 is TGTGCCAGCAGCTTGGCTACGGGAGTTAGCTACAATGAGCAGTTCTTC.

V gene TRBV5-1 combines with J gene TRBJ2-2; tentative D call: TRBD1 (5 bases). V lost 5 bases and J lost 5, with 16 bases in between. CDR3 size: 15 residues. CDR1 and CDR2 (germline): SGHRS, YFSETQ. The DNA of the CDR3 is TGCGCCAGCAGTCGCAATGCTCCAGGGACCGGGGAGCTGTTTTTT. It is translated as CASSRNAPGTGELFF.

This clone was counted a single time. This sequence joins TRBV2 and TRBJ1-3; D not resolved. V lost 8 bases to trimming and J lost 0 bases, with 11 bases between them. The CDR3 has 14 residues. Germline V gene lookup returns CDR1 SNHLY and CDR2 FYNNEI. CDR3 DNA sequence: TGTGCCAGCGCTCGGCGGAGCTCTGGAAACACCATATATTTT. Its translation: CASARRSSGNTIYF. The complete variable domain, with remaining parts taken from reference TRBV2 and TRBJ1-3, reads EPEVTQTPSHQVTQMGQEVILRCVPISNHLYFYWYRQILGQKVEFLVSFYNNEISEKSEIFDDQFSVERPDGSNFTLKIRSTKLEDSAMYFCASARRSSGNTIYFGEGSWLTVV.

A note on this clone: The sample holds other DNA sequences that translate to the same CDR3. The rearrangement uses TRBV2 and TRBJ1-1, with TRBD1 as a possible D gene (5 bases). The V end was cut by 3 bases, the J end by 4 bases, with 9 bases between. The CDR3 extends over 13 amino acids. Germline-derived CDR1 and CDR2 are SNHLY and FYNNEI. The DNA of the CDR3 is TGTGCCAGCAGTGAGATTAGGGGCACTGAAGCTTTCTTT. Its protein product is CASSEIRGTEAFF.

The V gene is TRBV28, the J gene TRBJ1-4; D not resolved. The germline V gene encodes CDR1 MDHEN and CDR2 SYDVKM. The CDR3 has 14 amino acids. V was cut by 6 bases and J by 8 bases, with 16 bases left in between. In nucleotides, the CDR3 is TGTGCCAGCAGCGACGGGCCGATGAGGGAAAAACTGTTTTTT. This encodes CASSDGPMREKLFF.

The count of this clone is one. This sequence joins TRBV6-5 and TRBJ2-7; D ambiguous. Germline V gives CDR1 MNHEY, CDR2 SVGAGI. The V gene lost 6 bases and the J gene lost 3 bases, with 15 bases spanning the gap. The CDR3 extends over 14 amino acids. DNA of the CDR3: TGTGCCAGCAGCGCCCAACCAGGAGACTACGAGCAGTACTTC. As protein: CASSAQPGDYEQYF.

This clone was counted once. This chain connects TRBV4-3 to TRBJ2-2, with D maybe TRBD2 (5 bases). Per the germline V gene, CDR1 is LGHNA and CDR2 is YSLEER. The CDR3 has 14 residues. The V end was cut by 0 bases, the J end by 9 bases, with 11 bases between. The CDR3 loop reads CASSQEPSSRELFF. Written as DNA, the CDR3 is TGCGCCAGCAGCCAAGAGCCTAGCTCCAGGGAGCTGTTTTTT.

The chain carries TRBV7-9 and TRBJ2-1, with 12 nucleotides matching TRBD1. The CDR3 runs to 16 residues. The J segment lost 7 bases and the V segment lost 5 bases, leaving 9 bases of the junction unmatched. The germline V gene has CDR1 SEHNR and CDR2 FQNEAQ (reference sequence). The CDR3 loop reads CASSRMGQGAWNEQFF. For the CDR3, the DNA is TGTGCCAGCAGCCGAATGGGACAGGGGGCCTGGAATGAGCAGTTCTTC.

V usage is TRBV7-9 and J usage is TRBJ2-5; 7 bases line up with TRBD1. The CDR3 spans 14 residues. From germline, CDR1 is SEHNR and CDR2 FQNEAQ (reference sequence). V lost 2 bases to trimming and J lost 7 bases; unmatched junction nucleotides: 7. In DNA form, the CDR3 reads TGTGCCAGCAGCTTAATGGCCCCAGGGGGGACCCAGTACTTC. This codes for CASSLMAPGGTQYF.

The table lists this clone with a count of one. CDR3 bases: TGTGCCAGCAGCCTGACCGGGACACCTAACACTGAAGCTTTCTTT. Its protein product is CASSLTGTPNTEAFF. The V gene is TRBV7-9, the J gene TRBJ1-1; D is possibly TRBD1 (6 bases). Germline V lookup: CDR1 SEHNR, CDR2 FQNEAQ (reference sequence). V was trimmed by 5 bases and J by 2 bases, leaving 15 bases between them. The CDR3 contains 15 residues.

The rearrangement joins TRBV5-1 to TRBJ1-4, with a weak D call TRBD1 (5 bases). With 9 bases removed from V and 5 bases from J, the gap between germline ends came to 14 bases. The CDR3 length is 13 residues. Germline V gene sequence: CDR1 SGHRS, CDR2 YFSETQ. The CDR3 here is CATSPGLNEKLFF. As DNA, the CDR3 is TGCGCCACCTCCCCAGGGTTAAATGAAAAACTGTTTTTT.

The V call is TRBV23-1, the J call TRBJ2-1; D not resolved. TRBV23-1 has ORF status, its function being uncertain. Trimming removed 5 bases from V and 0 bases from J, with 5 bases in between. The CDR3 sequence is 13 residues long. CDR3 region: CASSNYSYNEQFF. CDR3 nucleotides: TGCGCCAGCAGTAACTACTCCTACAATGAGCAGTTCTTC.

As concerns this clone: Different DNA sequences within this sample yield the same CDR3. The genes are TRBV9 and TRBJ1-6; D gene unclear. There are 17 residues in the CDR3. The V end lost 0 bases, the J end lost 0 bases, and 10 bases lay between the germline ends. In germline, CDR1 is SGDLS, CDR2 YYNGEE. CDR3 nucleotide sequence: TGTGCCAGCAGCGTAGCGACTCACAGCTCCTATAATTCACCCCTCCACTTT. It specifies CASSVATHSSYNSPLHF. The full variable domain, its missing parts supplied by reference TRBV9 and TRBJ1-6, is DSGVTQTPKHLITATGQRVTLRCSPRSGDLSVYWYQQSLDQGLQFLIQYYNGEERAKGNILERFSAQQFPDLHSELNLSSLELGDSALYFCASSVATHSSYNSPLHFGNGTRLTVT.

The chain carries TRBV19 and TRBJ2-5; 7 positions match TRBD1. The V segment lost 5 bases and the J segment 4 bases; nucleotides outside the gene matches: 4. This CDR3 region has 13 residues. The germline V gene has CDR1 LNHDA and CDR2 SQIVND (reference sequence). CDR3 DNA: TGTGCCAGTAGTTCCGGGACAGTAGAGACCCAGTACTTC. Translated, it gives CASSSGTVETQYF.